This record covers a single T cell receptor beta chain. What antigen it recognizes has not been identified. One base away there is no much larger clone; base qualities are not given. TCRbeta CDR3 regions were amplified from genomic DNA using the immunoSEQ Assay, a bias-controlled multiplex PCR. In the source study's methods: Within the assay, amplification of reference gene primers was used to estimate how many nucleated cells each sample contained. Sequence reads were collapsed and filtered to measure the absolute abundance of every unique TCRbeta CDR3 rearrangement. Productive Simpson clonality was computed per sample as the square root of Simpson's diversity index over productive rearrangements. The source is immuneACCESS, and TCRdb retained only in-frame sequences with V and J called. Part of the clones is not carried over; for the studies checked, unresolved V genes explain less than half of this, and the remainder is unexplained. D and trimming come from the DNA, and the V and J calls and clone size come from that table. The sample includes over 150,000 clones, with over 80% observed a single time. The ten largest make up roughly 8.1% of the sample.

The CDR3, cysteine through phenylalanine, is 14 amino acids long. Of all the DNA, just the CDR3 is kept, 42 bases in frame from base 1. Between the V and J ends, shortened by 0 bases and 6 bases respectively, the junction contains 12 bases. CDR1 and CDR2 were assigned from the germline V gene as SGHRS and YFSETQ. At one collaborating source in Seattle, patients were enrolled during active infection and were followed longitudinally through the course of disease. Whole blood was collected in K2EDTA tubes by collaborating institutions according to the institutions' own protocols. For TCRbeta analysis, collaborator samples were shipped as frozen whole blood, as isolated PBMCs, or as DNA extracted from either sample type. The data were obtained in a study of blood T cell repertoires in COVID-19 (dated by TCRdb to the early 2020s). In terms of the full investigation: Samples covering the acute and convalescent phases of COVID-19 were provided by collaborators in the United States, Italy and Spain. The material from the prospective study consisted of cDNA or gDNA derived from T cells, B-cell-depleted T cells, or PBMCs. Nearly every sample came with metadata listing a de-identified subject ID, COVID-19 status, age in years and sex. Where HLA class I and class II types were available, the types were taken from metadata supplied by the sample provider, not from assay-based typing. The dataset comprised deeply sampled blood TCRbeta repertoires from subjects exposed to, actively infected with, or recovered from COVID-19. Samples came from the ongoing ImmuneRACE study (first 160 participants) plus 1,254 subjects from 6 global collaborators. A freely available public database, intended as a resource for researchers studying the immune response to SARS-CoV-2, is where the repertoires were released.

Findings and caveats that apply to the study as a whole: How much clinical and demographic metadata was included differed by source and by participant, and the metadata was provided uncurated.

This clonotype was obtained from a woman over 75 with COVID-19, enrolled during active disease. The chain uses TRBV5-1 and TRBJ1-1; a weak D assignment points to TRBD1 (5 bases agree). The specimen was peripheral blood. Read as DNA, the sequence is TGCGCCAGCAGCTTGGGCAGGGAGGGTGCTGAAGCTTTCTTT. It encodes CASSLGREGAEAFF.